These 9 T cell receptor beta chains were all obtained from the same sample, sequenced in a study of blood T cells in healthy people across ages. Then a second PCR, running roughly 6 to 12 cycles, was carried out with a sample-barcoded 5' primer and a J-beta primer mix. Via MiXCR, TCRdb re-called the 5' RACE reads, giving one row per CDR3 protein. The sample yields roughly 700,000 distinct CDR3 sequences, 32% seen once. Sequenced material: blood. All receptors derive from an elderly woman in good health.

V is TRBV18 and J is TRBJ2-7; the D is unclear. The CDR3 totals 14 residues. V lost 3 bases to trimming and J lost 0 bases, with 9 bases between them. Germline assignment: CDR1 KGHSH and CDR2 LQKENI. The chain's CDR3 is CASSPRSTSYEQYF. The CDR3 DNA is TGTGCCAGCTCACCGCGATCAACCTCCTACGAGCAGTACTTC. Supplemented by reference TRBV18 and TRBJ2-7, the full variable domain reads NAGVMQNPRHLVRRRGQEARLRCSPMKGHSHVYWYRQLPEEGLKFMVYLQKENIIDESGMPKERFSAEFPKEGPSILRIQQVVRGDSAAYFCASSPRSTSYEQYFGPGTRLTVT.

This clonotype was picked up many times. The chain's CDR3 is CASSISGRRGGLDEQFF. The DNA for the CDR3 is TGTGCCAGCAGCATCTCGGGAAGGCGGGGGGGCCTCGATGAGCAGTTCTTC. This chain uses TRBV7-2 with TRBJ2-1; 9 nucleotides line up with TRBD2. Trimming cost V 5 bases and J 8 bases; bases outside gene matches: 16. Germline CDR1 SGHTA, CDR2 FQGNSA. The CDR3 length is 17 residues.

At least ten counts were recorded for this clonotype. This chain connects TRBV10-3 to TRBJ2-3, with D possibly being TRBD1 (5 bases). V lost 4 bases to trimming and J lost 1 base, with 9 bases between them. Germline values: CDR1 ENHRY, CDR2 SYGVKD. This CDR3 has 14 amino acids. CDR3: CAISGQGGTDTQYF. CDR3 bases: TGTGCCATCAGTGGTCAGGGTGGCACAGATACGCAGTATTTT.

This clonotype was seen a few times. This clone may be a read error of a much larger clone one base away. The chain joins TRBV7-3 to TRBJ2-1; 7 bases align to TRBD1. This CDR3 spans 15 amino acids. Looked up from germline, CDR1 is SGHTA and CDR2 is FQGTGA. CDR3 bases: TGTGCCAGCAGCTCTTTCGGGACAGCTTACAATGAGCGGTTCTTC. It specifies CASSSFGTAYNERFF.

This clonotype was recorded many times. The chain combines TRBV5-1 with TRBJ2-7; 8 bases agree with TRBD1. Germline values: CDR1 SGHRS, CDR2 YFSETQ. The CDR3 has 14 residues. J was trimmed by 3 bases and V by 2 bases; bases with no gene match: 4. The CDR3 sequence is CASSFGQGNYEQYF. CDR3 coding DNA: TGCGCCAGCAGCTTCGGACAGGGCAACTACGAGCAGTACTTC.

This clonotype was recorded at least ten times. The chain carries TRBV15 and TRBJ2-1, with 7 bases lining up with TRBD1. Germline V gene data show CDR1 as LNHNV and CDR2 as YYDKDF (reference sequence). Trimming cost V 3 bases and J 7 bases; bases outside gene matches: 9. There are 15 residues in the CDR3. CDR3 protein: CATSRDTGDGNEQFF. In DNA, the CDR3 is TGTGCCACCAGCAGGGACACAGGGGATGGGAATGAGCAGTTCTTC.

This clonotype has more than one count but fewer than ten. J is TRBJ1-5 and V is TRBV27, with a tentative D call TRBD1 (5 bases). CDR1 is MNHEY and CDR2 is SMNVEV in the germline V gene (reference sequence). This CDR3 spans 19 amino acids. V was trimmed by 3 bases and J by 0 bases, leaving 21 bases between them. The CDR3 here is CASSLGGDRFRYSNQPQHF. The DNA of the CDR3 is TGTGCCAGCAGTTTGGGGGGAGACCGATTCAGATATAGCAATCAGCCCCAGCATTTT.

This clonotype was counted many times. The chain employs TRBV11-2 and TRBJ2-1; D might be TRBD2 (7 bases). V was cut by 0 bases and J by 9 bases, with 18 bases left in between. CDR3 length equals 16 residues. Germline values: CDR1 SGHAT, CDR2 FQNNGV. This CDR3 reads CASSLDWGGALSEQFF. CDR3 bases: TGTGCCAGCAGCTTAGATTGGGGGGGGGCGTTGAGTGAGCAGTTCTTC.

The rearrangement uses TRBV6-1 and TRBJ1-4; D gene unclear. This CDR3 contains 17 residues. The V gene lost 6 bases and the J gene lost 8 bases, with 25 bases spanning the gap. Germline CDR1 MNHNS, CDR2 SASEGT. The CDR3 nucleotides read TGTGCCAGCAGACCCCACACGGACTCTCGAGGGAACGAAAAACTGTTTTTT. Its translation is CASRPHTDSRGNEKLFF.